This TCR beta chain came from a study of blood T cell repertoires in COVID-19. CDR3 length: 10 amino acids. Per the authors' pipeline: Nucleated cell counts were estimated from reference gene primer amplification. Using immunoSEQ multiplex PCR, the repertoire was profiled, and TCRdb retains in-frame clones only, with some absent. For V, J and clone size, that table is used; D and trimming come from the DNA. The repertoire consists of 490,000 or so clones, with roughly 90% occurring once and the leading ten covering about 2%. The sample consisted of PBMCs or T cells enriched from blood (not recorded which). The clonotype comes from a woman in her thirties or forties who had recovered from COVID-19. This chain connects TRBV21-1 to TRBJ1-1. TRBV21-1 is a pseudogene. The CDR3 here is CASSNGLPFF. CDR3 DNA: TGTGCCAGCAGCAACGGACTGCCTTTCTTT.